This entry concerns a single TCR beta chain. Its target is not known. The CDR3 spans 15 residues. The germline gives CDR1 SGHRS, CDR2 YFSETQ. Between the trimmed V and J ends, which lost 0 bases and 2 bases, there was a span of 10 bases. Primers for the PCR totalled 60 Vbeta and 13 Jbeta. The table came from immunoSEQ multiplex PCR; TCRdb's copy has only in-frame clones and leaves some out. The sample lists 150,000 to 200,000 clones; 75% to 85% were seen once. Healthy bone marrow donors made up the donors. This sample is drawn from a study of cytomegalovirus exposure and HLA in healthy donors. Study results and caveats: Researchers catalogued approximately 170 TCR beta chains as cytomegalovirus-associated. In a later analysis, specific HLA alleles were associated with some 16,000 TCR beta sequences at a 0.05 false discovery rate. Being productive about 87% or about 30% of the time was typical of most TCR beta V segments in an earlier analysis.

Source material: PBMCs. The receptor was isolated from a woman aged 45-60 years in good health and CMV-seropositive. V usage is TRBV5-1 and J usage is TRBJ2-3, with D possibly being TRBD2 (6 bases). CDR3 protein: CASSLGLVVTDTQYF. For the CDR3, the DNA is TGCGCCAGCAGCTTGGGACTAGTGGTCACAGATACGCAGTATTTT.